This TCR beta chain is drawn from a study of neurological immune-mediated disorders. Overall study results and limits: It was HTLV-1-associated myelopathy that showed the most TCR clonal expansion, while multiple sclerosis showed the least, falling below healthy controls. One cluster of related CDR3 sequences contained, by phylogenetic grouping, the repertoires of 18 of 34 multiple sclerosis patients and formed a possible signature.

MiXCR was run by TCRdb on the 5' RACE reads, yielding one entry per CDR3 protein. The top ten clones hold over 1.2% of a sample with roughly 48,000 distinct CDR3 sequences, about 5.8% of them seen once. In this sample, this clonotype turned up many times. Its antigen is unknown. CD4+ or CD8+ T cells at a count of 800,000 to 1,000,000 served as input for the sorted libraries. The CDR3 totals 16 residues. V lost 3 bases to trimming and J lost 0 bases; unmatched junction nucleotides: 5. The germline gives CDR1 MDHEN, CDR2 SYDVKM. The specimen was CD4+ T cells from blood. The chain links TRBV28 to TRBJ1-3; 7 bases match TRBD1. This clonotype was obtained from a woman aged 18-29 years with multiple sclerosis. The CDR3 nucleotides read TGTGCCAGCAGTTTTTCGCGACAGGGCTCTGGAAACACCATATATTTT. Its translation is CASSFSRQGSGNTIYF.